This T cell receptor (beta chain) was identified during a study of blood T cell repertoires in COVID-19. Whole-study context: Both acute and convalescent COVID-19 samples were obtained from the United States, Italy and Spain. T cells, B-cell-depleted T cells, or PBMCs supplied cDNA or gDNA.

Trimming left V 1 base short and J 0 bases short, with 7 bases between. In germline, CDR1 is LNHDA, CDR2 SQIVND (reference sequence). The CDR3 has 15 residues. The sample holds a few counts of this clone. Per the study methods: Nucleated cell number was recorded as an estimate derived from reference gene primer amplification. Profiling relied on immunoSEQ multiplex PCR, and the TCRdb table lists in-frame clones only, not all of them. V, J and clone size are those of that table, while D and trimming were read from the DNA. The sample gives about 24,000 clones, over 80% of which show up once; 25% is in the top ten.

The source material was peripheral blood. The clonotype comes from a human donor with active COVID-19. The donor label of this sample is uncertain. The chain combines TRBV19 with TRBJ2-1, with D perhaps matching TRBD1 (5 bases). The CDR3 region has the DNA TGTGCCAGTAGTATAGTCCAGGGCTCCTACAATGAGCAGTTCTTC. Translating it yields CASSIVQGSYNEQFF.